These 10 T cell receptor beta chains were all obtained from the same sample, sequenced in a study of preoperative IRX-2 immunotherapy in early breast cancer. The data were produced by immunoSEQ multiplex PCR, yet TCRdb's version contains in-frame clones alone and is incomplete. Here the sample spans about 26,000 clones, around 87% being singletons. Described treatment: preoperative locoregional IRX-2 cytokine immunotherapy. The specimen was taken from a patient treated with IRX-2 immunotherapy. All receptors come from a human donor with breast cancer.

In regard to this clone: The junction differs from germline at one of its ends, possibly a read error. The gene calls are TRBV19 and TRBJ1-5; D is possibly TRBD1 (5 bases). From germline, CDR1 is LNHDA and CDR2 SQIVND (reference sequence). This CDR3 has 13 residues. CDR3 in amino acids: CASSNRKDQSQHF. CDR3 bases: TGTGCCAGTAGTAACAGGAAGGATCAGTCCCAGCATTTT.

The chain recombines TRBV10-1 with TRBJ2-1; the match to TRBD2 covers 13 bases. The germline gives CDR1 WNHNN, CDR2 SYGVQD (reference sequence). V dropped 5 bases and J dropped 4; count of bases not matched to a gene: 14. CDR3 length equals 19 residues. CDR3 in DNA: TGCGCCAGCAGTACCGGGACTAGCGGGATTGAAGAACTTTACAATGAGCAGTTCTTC. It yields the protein CASSTGTSGIEELYNEQFF.

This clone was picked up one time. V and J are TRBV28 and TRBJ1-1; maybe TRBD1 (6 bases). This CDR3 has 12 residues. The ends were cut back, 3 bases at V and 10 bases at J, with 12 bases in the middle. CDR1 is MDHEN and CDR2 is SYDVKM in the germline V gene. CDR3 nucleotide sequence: TGTGCCAGCAGTTTGGGAGACAGGCTAGCTTTCTTT. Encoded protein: CASSLGDRLAFF.

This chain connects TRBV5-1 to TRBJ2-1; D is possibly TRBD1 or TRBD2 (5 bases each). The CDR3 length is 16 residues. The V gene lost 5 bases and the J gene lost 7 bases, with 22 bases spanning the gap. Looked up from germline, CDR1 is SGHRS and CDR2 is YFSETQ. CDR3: CASRFDPGPSTNEQFF. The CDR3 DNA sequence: TGCGCCAGCAGATTTGATCCGGGACCCTCCACTAATGAGCAGTTCTTC. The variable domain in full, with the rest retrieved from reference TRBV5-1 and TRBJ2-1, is KAGVTQTPRYLIKTRGQQVTLSCSPISGHRSVSWYQQTPGQGLQFLFEYFSETQRNKGNFPGRFSGRQFSNSRSEMNVSTLELGDSALYLCASRFDPGPSTNEQFFGPGTRLTVL.

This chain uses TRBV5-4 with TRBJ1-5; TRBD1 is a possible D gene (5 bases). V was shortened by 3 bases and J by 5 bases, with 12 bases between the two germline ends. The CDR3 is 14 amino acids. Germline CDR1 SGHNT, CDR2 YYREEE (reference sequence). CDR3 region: CASSWGEGYQPQHF. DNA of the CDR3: TGTGCCAGCAGCTGGGGGGAGGGGTATCAGCCCCAGCATTTT.

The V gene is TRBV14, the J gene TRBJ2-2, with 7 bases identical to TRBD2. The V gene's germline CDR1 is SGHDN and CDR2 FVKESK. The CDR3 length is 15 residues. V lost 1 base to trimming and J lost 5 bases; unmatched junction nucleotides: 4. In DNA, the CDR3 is TGTGCCAGCAGCCAAGCTGGGGGGGGAACCGGGGAGCTGTTTTTT. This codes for CASSQAGGGTGELFF.

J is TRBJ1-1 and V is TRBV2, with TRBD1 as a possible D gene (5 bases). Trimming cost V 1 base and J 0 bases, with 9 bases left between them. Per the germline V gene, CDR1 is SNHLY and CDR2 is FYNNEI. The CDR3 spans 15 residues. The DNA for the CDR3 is TGTGCCAGCAGTGAAGAAGGACACTTGAACACTGAAGCTTTCTTT. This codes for CASSEEGHLNTEAFF. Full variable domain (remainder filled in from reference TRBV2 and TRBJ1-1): EPEVTQTPSHQVTQMGQEVILRCVPISNHLYFYWYRQILGQKVEFLVSFYNNEISEKSEIFDDQFSVERPDGSNFTLKIRSTKLEDSAMYFCASSEEGHLNTEAFFGQGTRLTVV.

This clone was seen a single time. CDR3 in DNA: TGTGCCAGCAGTGAAGCGGGGTATGGGAGCAATCAGCCCCAGCATTTT. It is translated as CASSEAGYGSNQPQHF. The chain joins TRBV6-1 to TRBJ1-5; D gene ambiguous. The CDR3 length is 16 residues. Per germline, CDR1 MNHNS and CDR2 SASEGT. The V gene lost 0 bases and the J gene lost 1 base, with 10 bases spanning the gap.

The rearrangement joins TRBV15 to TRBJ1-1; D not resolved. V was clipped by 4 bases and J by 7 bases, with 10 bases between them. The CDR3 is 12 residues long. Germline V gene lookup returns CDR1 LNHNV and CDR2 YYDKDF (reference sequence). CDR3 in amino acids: CATSTTKLEAFF. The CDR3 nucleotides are TGTGCCACCAGCACAACAAAACTTGAAGCTTTCTTT.

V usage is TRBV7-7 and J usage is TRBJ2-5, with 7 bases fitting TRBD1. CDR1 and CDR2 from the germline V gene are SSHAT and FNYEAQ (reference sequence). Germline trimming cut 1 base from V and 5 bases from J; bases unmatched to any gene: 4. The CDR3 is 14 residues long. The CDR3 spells CASSLVGGAETQYF. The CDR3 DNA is TGTGCCAGCAGCTTAGTAGGGGGCGCGGAGACCCAGTACTTC.